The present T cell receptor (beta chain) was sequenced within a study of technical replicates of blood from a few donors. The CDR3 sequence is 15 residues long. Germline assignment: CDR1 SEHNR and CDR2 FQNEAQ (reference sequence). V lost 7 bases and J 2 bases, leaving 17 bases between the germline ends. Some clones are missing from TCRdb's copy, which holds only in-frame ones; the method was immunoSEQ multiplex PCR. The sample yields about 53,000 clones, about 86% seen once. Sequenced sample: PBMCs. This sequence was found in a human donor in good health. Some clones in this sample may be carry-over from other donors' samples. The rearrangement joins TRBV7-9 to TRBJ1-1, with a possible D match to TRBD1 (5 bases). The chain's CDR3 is CASTPGSGLNTEAFF. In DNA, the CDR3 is TGTGCCAGCACCCCCGGGTCAGGGTTAAACACTGAAGCTTTCTTT.